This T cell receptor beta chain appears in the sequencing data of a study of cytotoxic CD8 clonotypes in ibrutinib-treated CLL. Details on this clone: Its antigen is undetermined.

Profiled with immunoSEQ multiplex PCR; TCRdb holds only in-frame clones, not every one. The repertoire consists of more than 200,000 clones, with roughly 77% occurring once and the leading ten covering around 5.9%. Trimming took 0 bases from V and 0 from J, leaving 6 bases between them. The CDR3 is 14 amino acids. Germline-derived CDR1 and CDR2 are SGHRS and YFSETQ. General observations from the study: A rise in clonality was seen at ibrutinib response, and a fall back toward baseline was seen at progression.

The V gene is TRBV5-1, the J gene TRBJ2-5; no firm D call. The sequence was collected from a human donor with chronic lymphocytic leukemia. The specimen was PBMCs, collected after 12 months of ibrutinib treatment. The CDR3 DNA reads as TGCGCCAGCAGCTTGGACACCGACCAAGAGACCCAGTACTTC. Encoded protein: CASSLDTDQETQYF.